The 30 T cell receptor beta chains given below trace back to one sample, sequenced in a study of neurological immune-mediated disorders. TCRdb redid the calling of the 5' RACE reads with MiXCR, one entry per CDR3 protein. Found here are more than 45,000 distinct CDR3 sequences, about 3.5% of them singletons; the top ten hold approximately 1.6%. The sequenced sample was PBMCs. The receptors originated from a man aged 30 to 45 with multiple sclerosis.

There are many counts of this clonotype. The V and J genes are TRBV9 and TRBJ2-7; D unresolved. Germline CDR1 reads SGDLS; CDR2 reads YYNGEE. V lost 3 bases and J 4 bases, leaving 14 bases between the germline ends. The CDR3 has 14 residues. DNA for the CDR3: TGTGCCAGCAGCGCCGACCTGAAGGGTTACGAGCAGTACTTC. It specifies CASSADLKGYEQYF.

There are many counts of this clonotype. This rearrangement joins TRBV5-1 to TRBJ2-7; 7 bases are a match to TRBD1. The V gene's germline CDR1 is SGHRS and CDR2 YFSETQ. V shed 4 bases, J shed 3 bases, and the junction held 4 bases outside the gene matches. The CDR3 is made up of 13 amino acids. The CDR3 coding sequence is TGCGCCAGCAGCCAACAGGGGATCTACGAGCAGTACTTC. Amino acid sequence: CASSQQGIYEQYF.

Ten or more counts support this clonotype. V and J are TRBV12-3 or TRBV12-4 and TRBJ2-5; D might be TRBD1 (6 bases). Trimming removed 8 bases at V and 3 bases at J, with 13 bases between. The CDR3 spans 13 residues. The DNA of the CDR3 is TGTGCCAGCTCCAGGGGATCCGAAGAGACCCAGTACTTC. This gives the protein CASSRGSEETQYF.

There are many counts of this clonotype. J is TRBJ1-4 and V is TRBV14; 9 nucleotides match TRBD1. CDR3 length: 16 residues. The V segment lost 4 bases and the J segment 7 bases; nucleotides outside the gene matches: 10. The germline gives CDR1 SGHDN, CDR2 FVKESK. The CDR3 DNA is TGTGCCAGCAGCCGCTACTTGGGACAGGGATCTGAAAAACTGTTTTTT. This sequence encodes CASSRYLGQGSEKLFF.

This clonotype appeared many times. The chain is built from TRBV5-1 and TRBJ2-7, with 10 bases that match TRBD2. V was pared by 0 bases and J by 6 bases, with 9 bases of the junction left unmatched. Germline V gives CDR1 SGHRS, CDR2 YFSETQ. CDR3 length: 16 residues. CDR3 residues: CASSLGGVAGGVEQYF. CDR3 in DNA: TGCGCCAGCAGCTTGGGAGGTGTAGCGGGAGGTGTCGAGCAGTACTTC.

This clonotype was recorded many times. The CDR3 here is CASSKGRDRGVGNQPQHF. The DNA for the CDR3 is TGTGCCAGCAGCAAAGGTCGGGACAGGGGTGTGGGCAATCAGCCCCAGCATTTT. V usage is TRBV6-5 and J usage is TRBJ1-5; 10 bases match TRBD1. CDR1 and CDR2 (germline): MNHEY, SVGAGI. Losses at the gene ends were 6 bases for V and 2 bases for J; bases not matched to a gene: 13. The CDR3 spans 18 residues.

The genes are TRBV27 and TRBJ2-1; D gene uncertain. CDR1 is MNHEY and CDR2 is SMNVEV in the germline V gene (reference sequence). Trimming took 7 bases from V and 6 from J, leaving 13 bases between them. This CDR3 has 13 residues. The CDR3 nucleotides read TGTGCCAGCAACGGAGAAGGTTCCAATGAGCAGTTCTTC. This translates into CASNGEGSNEQFF.

This clonotype was observed at least ten times. The genes are TRBV5-1 and TRBJ2-3, with TRBD1 matching 7 bases. With V trimmed by 4 bases and J by 4 bases, 9 bases remained unmatched. From germline, CDR1 is SGHRS and CDR2 YFSETQ. The CDR3 is 15 amino acids. In nucleotides, the CDR3 is TGCGCCAGCAGCACCATGACAGGGATTGCAGATACGCAGTATTTT. It specifies CASSTMTGIADTQYF. Complete variable domain (other parts from reference TRBV5-1 and TRBJ2-3): KAGVTQTPRYLIKTRGQQVTLSCSPISGHRSVSWYQQTPGQGLQFLFEYFSETQRNKGNFPGRFSGRQFSNSRSEMNVSTLELGDSALYLCASSTMTGIADTQYFGPGTRLTVL.

This clonotype was picked up many times. The chain couples TRBV29-1 to TRBJ2-3; a possible D gene is TRBD2 (7 bases). This CDR3 contains 15 residues. With 6 bases removed from V and 6 bases from J, the gap between germline ends came to 22 bases. Germline assignment: CDR1 SQVTM and CDR2 ANQGSEA. In DNA form, the CDR3 reads TGCAGCGTCGAAAGAGGGGGGGCTGGGATGGATACGCAGTATTTT. Its protein product is CSVERGGAGMDTQYF.

In its sample, this clonotype was seen many times. The chain recombines TRBV6-2 or TRBV6-3 with TRBJ2-1; D is possibly TRBD2 (6 bases). The V and J ends lost 6 bases and 4 bases respectively, with 10 bases between them. The CDR3 runs to 13 residues. Per germline, CDR1 MNHEY and CDR2 SVGEGT. The CDR3 DNA follows: TGTGCCAGCAGAGGAGGGATATACAATGAGCAGTTCTTC. As protein: CASRGGIYNEQFF.

This clonotype occurred many times. This sequence joins TRBV12-5 and TRBJ2-2; no clear D. The CDR3 loop spans 15 amino acids. Germline CDR1 is LGHNT and CDR2 is FRNRAP. The V end was cut by 5 bases, the J end by 4 bases, with 14 bases between. The CDR3 loop is CASGPGQPGTGELFF. The CDR3, as DNA: TGTGCTAGTGGTCCAGGCCAGCCGGGCACCGGGGAGCTGTTTTTT.

The V gene is TRBV9, the J gene TRBJ1-1, with 7 nucleotides matching TRBD1. This CDR3 comprises 12 residues. Germline assignment: CDR1 SGDLS and CDR2 YYNGEE. V lost 5 bases, J lost 7 bases, and 5 bases stayed unmatched. CDR3: CASSSRQGEAFF. The CDR3 DNA follows: TGTGCCAGCAGTTCGCGACAGGGTGAAGCTTTCTTT.

This clonotype has at least ten counts. The chain recombines TRBV19 with TRBJ1-5; TRBD1 matches 7 bases. CDR1 is LNHDA, CDR2 SQIVND, per germline (reference sequence). With 6 bases clipped from V and 6 bases from J, the junction kept 11 bases outside the gene matches. The CDR3 consists of 15 residues. CDR3 nucleotides: TGTGCCAGTAGACCCCAGGGGACAGACACTCAGCCCCAGCATTTT. It is translated as CASRPQGTDTQPQHF.

The genes are TRBV5-1 and TRBJ2-1, with D perhaps TRBD2 (6 bases). V was trimmed by 0 bases and J by 4 bases, leaving 11 bases between them. The CDR3 sequence is 15 residues long. Per germline, CDR1 SGHRS and CDR2 YFSETQ. The chain's CDR3 is CASSLDGGVYNEQFF. CDR3 DNA sequence: TGCGCCAGCAGCTTGGATGGCGGGGTTTACAATGAGCAGTTCTTC.

This clonotype appeared many times. The chain employs TRBV6-5 and TRBJ1-1, with a weak D call TRBD1 (5 bases). The CDR3 covers 13 residues. V dropped 2 bases and J dropped 5 bases, with 9 bases sitting between them. CDR1 and CDR2 (germline): MNHEY, SVGAGI. The DNA of the CDR3 is TGTGCCAGCAGTTACGGGGGTAGGACTGAAGCTTTCTTT. This gives the protein CASSYGGRTEAFF.

This clonotype was seen many times. The J gene is TRBJ2-7, the V gene TRBV29-1, with TRBD1 identical over 7 bases. Per the germline V gene, CDR1 is SQVTM and CDR2 is ANQGSEA. The CDR3 covers 13 residues. V was pared by 4 bases and J by 5 bases, with 8 bases of the junction left unmatched. CDR3 sequence: CSVVGGRANEQYF. The CDR3 bases are TGCAGCGTTGTAGGGGGCAGGGCGAACGAGCAGTACTTC.

The chain joins TRBV13 to TRBJ2-3, with 9 bases that match TRBD1. Germline assignment: CDR1 PRHDT and CDR2 FYEKMQ (reference sequence). Trimming cost V 4 bases and J 0 bases; bases outside gene matches: 17. The CDR3 extends over 20 amino acids. CDR3 DNA sequence: TGTGCCAGCAGCTCCTTACTCGCTTCGGACAGGGGTCATAGCACAGATACGCAGTATTTT. This gives the protein CASSSLLASDRGHSTDTQYF.

This clonotype was counted many times. This chain links TRBV6-1 with TRBJ2-1; possibly TRBD1 for D (6 bases). The CDR3 spans 15 residues. Trimming took 1 base from V and 8 from J, leaving 15 bases between them. Germline V gene data show CDR1 as MNHNS and CDR2 as SASEGT. This CDR3 is CASSEGTAVFYEQFF. For the CDR3, the DNA is TGTGCCAGCAGTGAAGGGACAGCAGTTTTTTATGAGCAGTTCTTC.

This clonotype was seen ten or more times. The V gene is TRBV14, the J gene TRBJ2-1, with D perhaps TRBD1 (5 bases). This CDR3 has 14 amino acids. Trimming pared 0 bases from V and 8 bases from J, leaving 11 bases between. Looked up from germline, CDR1 is SGHDN and CDR2 is FVKESK. CDR3 protein: CASSQEGRRHEQFF. CDR3 DNA sequence: TGTGCCAGCAGCCAAGAGGGGCGAAGGCATGAGCAGTTCTTC.

In this sample, this clonotype turned up many times. The chain has TRBV29-1 and TRBJ2-7; no firm D call. Trimming left V 3 bases short and J 3 bases short, with 12 bases between. Germline assignment: CDR1 SQVTM and CDR2 ANQGSEA. The CDR3 contains 13 residues. The CDR3 nucleotides read TGCAGCGTTGAGACGGGCAGCCGCTACGAGCAGTACTTC. This codes for CSVETGSRYEQYF.

Comments on this clonotype: Since a much larger clone is just one base distant, this may be a read error. The chain is built from TRBV5-1 and TRBJ1-1; no firm D call. The CDR3 runs 13 residues. Looked up from germline, CDR1 is SGHRS and CDR2 is YFSETQ. The germline V and J ends were trimmed by 3 bases and 6 bases, with 12 bases remaining between them. The CDR3 DNA sequence: TGCGCCAGCAGCTCGGACCTATCCGCTGAAGCTTTCTTT. Protein sequence: CASSSDLSAEAFF.

This clonotype came up many times. The chain is built from TRBV4-2 and TRBJ1-2, with 8 bases lining up with TRBD1. The CDR3 length is 16 residues. J was trimmed by 5 bases and V by 0 bases; bases with no gene match: 8. Germline V lookup: CDR1 LGHNA, CDR2 YNFKEQ. CDR3 in DNA: TGTGCCAGCAGCCAAGATTTAGGACAGGGTGTTTATGGCTACACCTTC. This gives the protein CASSQDLGQGVYGYTF.

In this sample, this clonotype turned up many times. V is TRBV14 and J is TRBJ1-2; D call uncertain. With 0 bases removed from V and 7 bases from J, the gap between germline ends came to 9 bases. Germline V lookup: CDR1 SGHDN, CDR2 FVKESK. CDR3 length: 13 residues. DNA for the CDR3: TGTGCCAGCAGCCAAGATCGCCGTCTTGGCTACACCTTC. It encodes CASSQDRRLGYTF.

This clonotype has a count of ten or more. The gene calls are TRBV9 and TRBJ2-7; D is undetermined. Germline V lookup: CDR1 SGDLS, CDR2 YYNGEE. CDR3 size: 14 residues. V was trimmed by 4 bases and J by 0 bases, leaving 11 bases between them. The CDR3: CASSPRQSSYEQYF. CDR3 in DNA: TGTGCCAGCAGCCCCCGCCAGAGCTCCTACGAGCAGTACTTC.

This clonotype was found many times. The chain carries TRBV3-1 and TRBJ1-1; D is perhaps TRBD1 (5 bases). CDR3 length equals 13 residues. V lost 2 bases and J lost 10, with 14 bases in between. CDR1 and CDR2 (germline): LGHDT, YNNKEL (reference sequence). CDR3 nucleotides: TGTGCCAGCAGCCAACAGGGCGCGATGTTAGCTTTCTTT. Translating it yields CASSQQGAMLAFF.

This clonotype was observed many times. V gene TRBV6-5 combines with J gene TRBJ1-1; 8 nucleotides align to TRBD1. CDR3 length: 17 residues. CDR1 and CDR2 from the germline V gene are MNHEY and SVGAGI. Trimming removed 0 bases from V and 5 bases from J; junction bases left unmatched: 11. The CDR3 sequence is CASSYSNRRQGWTEAFF. In DNA form, the CDR3 reads TGTGCCAGCAGTTACTCTAACAGGCGACAGGGGTGGACTGAAGCTTTCTTT.

In its sample, this clonotype was seen many times. V and J are TRBV5-6 and TRBJ1-5; D gene uncertain. The V end was cut by 0 bases, the J end by 3 bases, with 7 bases between. CDR3 size: 14 residues. Per the germline V gene, CDR1 is SGHDT and CDR2 is YYEEEE. CDR3 region: CASSLGRYNQPQHF. The CDR3 DNA reads as TGTGCCAGCAGCTTGGGACGGTACAATCAGCCCCAGCATTTT.

This clonotype has a count of ten or more. V is TRBV5-1 and J is TRBJ2-7; tentative D call: TRBD1 (6 bases). The CDR3 contains 15 residues. Trimming removed 5 bases at V and 0 bases at J, with 15 bases between. CDR1 is SGHRS and CDR2 is YFSETQ in the germline V gene. The CDR3 coding sequence is TGCGCCAGCAGTGAGGGGACGGACAGCTCCTACGAGCAGTACTTC. Translated: CASSEGTDSSYEQYF.

The table lists this clonotype with many counts. This chain connects TRBV3-1 to TRBJ2-1; TRBD1 might be the D (5 bases). The CDR3 runs 15 residues. From germline, CDR1 is LGHDT and CDR2 YNNKEL (reference sequence). V was shortened by 4 bases and J by 0 bases, with 10 bases between the two germline ends. CDR3 DNA sequence: TGTGCCAGCAGCCCCAACCAGGGCTCCTACAATGAGCAGTTCTTC. It is translated as CASSPNQGSYNEQFF.

This clonotype was counted at least ten times. The V and J genes are TRBV5-1 and TRBJ1-5; 7 positions match TRBD1. Germline-derived CDR1 and CDR2 are SGHRS and YFSETQ. Trimming took 3 bases from V and 6 from J; bases not matched to a gene: 9. This CDR3 has 15 residues. CDR3 nucleotide sequence: TGCGCCAGCAGCTCAACCGGGACAGCCGGTCAGCCCCAGCATTTT. Translated: CASSSTGTAGQPQHF. The whole variable domain, filled in from reference TRBV5-1 and TRBJ1-5, reads KAGVTQTPRYLIKTRGQQVTLSCSPISGHRSVSWYQQTPGQGLQFLFEYFSETQRNKGNFPGRFSGRQFSNSRSEMNVSTLELGDSALYLCASSSTGTAGQPQHFGDGTRLSIL.